This T cell receptor beta chain was sequenced in a study of blood T cell repertoires in COVID-19. As for the study in general: Some COVID-19 samples were acute and others convalescent; all came from the United States, Italy and Spain. Sources were T cells, B-cell-depleted T cells, or PBMCs; the material itself was cDNA or gDNA.

CDR1 and CDR2 from the germline V gene are MGHRA and YSYEKL. Trimming cost V 7 bases and J 0 bases, with 20 bases left between them. The CDR3 has 17 residues. In the original analysis: Estimated nucleated cell counts came from reference gene primer amplification. Clones were sequenced by immunoSEQ multiplex PCR, and TCRdb holds only the in-frame ones, with some missing. V and J calls plus clone size are reproduced from that table; the DNA served to infer D and trimming. The table lists roughly 100,000 clones, under 75% of them singletons. The chain couples TRBV4-1 to TRBJ2-3; perhaps TRBD2 as D (5 bases). The source of this sequence is an elderly man with acute or convalescent COVID-19. Input material: peripheral blood. DNA for the CDR3: TGCGCCAGCACCACCAATTTCCGGGAAACTAGCACAGATACGCAGTATTTT. This sequence encodes CASTTNFRETSTDTQYF.